This entry features one T cell receptor beta chain sequence. This clonotype was detected ten times or more. The antigen this receptor binds is unknown. There are no base qualities to consult, and no much larger clone falls within one base. Taken from cysteine to phenylalanine, the CDR3 has 17 residues. Kept here is only the CDR3 DNA, which spans 51 bases and is read in frame from base 1. Compared with germline, V lacks 5 bases and J lacks 1 base; bases without a gene match: 10. The germline V gene provides CDR1 SGHVS and CDR2 FNYEAQ. The data stem from a study of molecular identifiers for immune sequencing clone quantification (dated by TCRdb to 2017 to 2018). Background for the entire study: For a replicate experiment, RNA from around 20,000 or 99,000 naive CD8 T cells was divided into five aliquots, and four of the five aliquots were sequenced. CD8 T cells were used in a methods study to benchmark molecular-identifier clustering-based TCR repertoire sequencing (MIDCIRS) and TCR RNA copy counting.

What the authors observed across the whole study: Spiked-in Jurkat TCR RNA equal to a single cell's worth was reported to be detectable even within one million naive CD8 T cells. Without barcode sub-clustering, chimeric consensus sequences inflated TCR diversity; chimeras reached as high as 47%. The sizes of highly expanded clones could end up underestimated when identical TCR molecules share a barcode. Modeling indicated approximately 3 TCR RNA copies recovered per cell, compared with roughly 10 by digital PCR, which implies a capture efficiency of 25% to 35%. Spiked-in Jurkat TCR RNA (about 10 copies' worth), which is not part of the donor repertoire, was contained in the naive libraries. Clones above 20 RNA copies held over 99% of molecules in CMV-specific effector cells but under 1% in naive cells.

The method was PCR. For sequencing, a NextSeq 500 was employed. Bulk TCR libraries were prepared as previously described, using TCR primers listed in Table S5. Total RNA was purified with the Qiagen AllPrep DNA/RNA kit. Before analysis, reads from multiple sequencing runs of the same library were pooled. Under the source paper's analysis protocol: Reads were retained only if the reads had an exact TCR constant sequence, and the retained reads were trimmed to 150 nt and grouped according to their 12-nt molecular barcodes. Reads within each barcode group were sub-clustered using a 15% Levenshtein threshold, and quality-weighted consensus sequences were constructed for each RNA molecule. Non-functional sequences were removed, as were lower-count sequences one edit away from another. Based on a fit of two negative binomial distributions, barcode sub-clusters having less than 20% of the maximum read count were discarded. TCRdb took the public reads, trimmed them with fastp at Q25, ran MiXCR for clone calling and kept in-frame beta chains. Records with the same CDR3 protein are collapsed into one entry carrying the most frequent genes and DNA. TCRdb, rather than the study authors, made the V and J calls. The sample contains roughly 630,000 distinct CDR3 sequences, 25% of them found a single time. Jointly, the top ten make up about 0.81% of the sample.

Libraries of naive CD8 T cells were generated from about 19,000 to 1,100,000 sorted cells, with 10%, 30% or 50% of the purified RNA used. Naive CD8 T cells were FACS-sorted as CD8+CD4-CCR7+CD45RA+ on a BD FACSAria II into RLT Plus buffer. To test detection sensitivity, Jurkat RNA equivalent to under 12 TCR copies was spiked into samples of about 19,000-1,000,000 naive CD8 T cells. Enrichment of CD8 T cells was done with RosetteSep CD8+ T Cell Enrichment Cocktail plus Ficoll-Paque, and ACK red cell lysis came afterward. The clonotype originates from a human donor in good health. Some libraries in this study had Jurkat cell RNA spiked in. Sequencing was carried out using naive CD8+ T cells from blood, with Jurkat cell RNA spiked in. The cell subset or site label on this specimen signifies: FACS-sorted CD8+CD4-CCR7+CD45RA+ naive T cells. The rearranged segments are TRBV7-6 and TRBJ2-3; 9 bases in between match TRBD1. The bases are TGTGCCAGCAGCGTAACAACAGGGGGCGCGGGCACAGATACGCAGTATTTT. Its protein is CASSVTTGGAGTDTQYF.